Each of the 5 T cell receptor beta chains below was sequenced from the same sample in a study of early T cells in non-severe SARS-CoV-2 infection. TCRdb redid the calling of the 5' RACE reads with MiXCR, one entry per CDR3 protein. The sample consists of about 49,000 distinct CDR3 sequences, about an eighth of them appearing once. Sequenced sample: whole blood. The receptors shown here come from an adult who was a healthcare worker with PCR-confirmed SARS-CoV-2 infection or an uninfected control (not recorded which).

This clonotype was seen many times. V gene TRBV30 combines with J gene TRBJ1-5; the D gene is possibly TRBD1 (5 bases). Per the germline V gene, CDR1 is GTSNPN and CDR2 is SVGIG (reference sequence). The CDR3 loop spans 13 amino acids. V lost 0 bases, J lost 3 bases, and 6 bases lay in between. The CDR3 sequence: CAWSVGDNQPQHF. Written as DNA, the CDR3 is TGTGCCTGGAGTGTAGGGGACAATCAGCCCCAGCATTTT. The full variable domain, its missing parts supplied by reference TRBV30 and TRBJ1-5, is SQTIHQWPATLVQPVGSPLSLECTVEGTSNPNLYWYRQAAGRGLQLLFYSVGIGQISSEVPQNLSASRPQDRQFILSSKKLLLSDSGFYLCAWSVGDNQPQHFGDGTRLSIL.

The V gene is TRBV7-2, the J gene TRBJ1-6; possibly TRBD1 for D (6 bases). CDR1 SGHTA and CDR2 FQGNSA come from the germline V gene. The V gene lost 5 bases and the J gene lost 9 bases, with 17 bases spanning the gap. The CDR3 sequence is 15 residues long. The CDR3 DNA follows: TGTGCCAGCAGCCTCCCCGGGACATTCAGTTCACCCCTCCACTTT. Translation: CASSLPGTFSSPLHF.

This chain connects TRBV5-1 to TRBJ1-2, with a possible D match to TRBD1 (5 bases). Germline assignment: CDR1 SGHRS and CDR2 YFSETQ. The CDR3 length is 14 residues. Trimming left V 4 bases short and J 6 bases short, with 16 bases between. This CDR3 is CASSAGTERHGYTF. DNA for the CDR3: TGCGCCAGCAGCGCGGGGACCGAACGACATGGCTACACCTTC.

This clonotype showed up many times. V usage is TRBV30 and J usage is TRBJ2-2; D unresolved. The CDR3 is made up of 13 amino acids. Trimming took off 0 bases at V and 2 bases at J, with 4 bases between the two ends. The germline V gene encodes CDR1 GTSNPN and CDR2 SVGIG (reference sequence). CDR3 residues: CAWSVGNTGELFF. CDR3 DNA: TGTGCCTGGAGTGTGGGAAACACCGGGGAGCTGTTTTTT.

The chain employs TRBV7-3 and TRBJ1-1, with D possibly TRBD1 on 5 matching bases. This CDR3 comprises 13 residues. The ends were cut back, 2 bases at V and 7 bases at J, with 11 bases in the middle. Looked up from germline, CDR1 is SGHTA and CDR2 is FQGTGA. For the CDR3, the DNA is TGTGCCAGCAGCTTATGGTTAGGGGTTGAAGCTTTCTTT. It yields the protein CASSLWLGVEAFF.